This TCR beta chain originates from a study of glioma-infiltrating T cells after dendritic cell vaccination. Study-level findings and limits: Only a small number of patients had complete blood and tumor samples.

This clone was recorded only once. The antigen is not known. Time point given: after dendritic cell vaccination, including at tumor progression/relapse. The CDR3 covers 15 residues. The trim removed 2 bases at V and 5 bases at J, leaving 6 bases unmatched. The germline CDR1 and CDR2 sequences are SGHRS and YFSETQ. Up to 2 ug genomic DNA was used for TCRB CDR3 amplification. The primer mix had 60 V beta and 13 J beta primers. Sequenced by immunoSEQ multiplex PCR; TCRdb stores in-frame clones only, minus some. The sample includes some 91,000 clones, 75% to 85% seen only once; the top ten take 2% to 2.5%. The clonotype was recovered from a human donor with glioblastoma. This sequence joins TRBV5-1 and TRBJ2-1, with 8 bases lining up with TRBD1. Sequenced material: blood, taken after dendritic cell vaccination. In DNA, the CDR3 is TGCGCCAGCAGCTTTCGACCGGGACAGGACAATGAGCAGTTCTTC. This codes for CASSFRPGQDNEQFF.